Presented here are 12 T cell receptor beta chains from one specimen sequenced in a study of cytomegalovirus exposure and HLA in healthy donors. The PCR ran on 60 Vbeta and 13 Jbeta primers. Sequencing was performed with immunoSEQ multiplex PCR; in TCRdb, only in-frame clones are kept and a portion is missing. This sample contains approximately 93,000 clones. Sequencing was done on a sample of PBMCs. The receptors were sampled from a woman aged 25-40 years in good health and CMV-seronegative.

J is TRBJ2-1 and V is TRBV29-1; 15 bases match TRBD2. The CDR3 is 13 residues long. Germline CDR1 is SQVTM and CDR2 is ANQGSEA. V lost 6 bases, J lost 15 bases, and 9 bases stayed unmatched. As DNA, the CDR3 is TGCAGCGTCGGGACTAGCGGGAGGAGAGGTGGGTTCTTC. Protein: CSVGTSGRRGGFF.

This CDR3 is CASSSGAHEQYF. The CDR3 DNA reads TGTGCCAGCAGCTCAGGTGCCCACGAGCAGTACTTC. This chain connects TRBV11-2 to TRBJ2-7; D uncertain. The CDR3 is made up of 12 amino acids. V gave up 4 bases and J gave up 5 bases, with 9 bases separating them. In germline, CDR1 is SGHAT, CDR2 FQNNGV. Using reference TRBV11-2 and TRBJ2-7 for the parts outside the CDR3, the full variable domain is EAGVAQSPRYKIIEKRQSVAFWCNPISGHATLYWYQQILGQGPKLLIQFQNNGVVDDSQLPKDRFSAERLKGVDSTLKIQPAKLEDSAVYLCASSSGAHEQYFGPGTRLTVT.

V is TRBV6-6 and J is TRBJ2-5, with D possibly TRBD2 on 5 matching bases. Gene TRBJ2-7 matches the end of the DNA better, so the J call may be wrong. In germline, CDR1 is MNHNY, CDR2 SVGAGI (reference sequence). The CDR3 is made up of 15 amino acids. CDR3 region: CASRGLAVLTYEQYF. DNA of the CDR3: TGTGCCAGCAGAGGCCTAGCAGTGCTAACCTACGAGCAGTACTTC.

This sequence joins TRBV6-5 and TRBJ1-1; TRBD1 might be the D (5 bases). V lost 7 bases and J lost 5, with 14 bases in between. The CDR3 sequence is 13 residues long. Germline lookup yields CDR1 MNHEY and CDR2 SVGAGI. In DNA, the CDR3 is TGTGCCAGCAACCGACAGCGAAGGACTGAAGCTTTCTTT. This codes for CASNRQRRTEAFF.

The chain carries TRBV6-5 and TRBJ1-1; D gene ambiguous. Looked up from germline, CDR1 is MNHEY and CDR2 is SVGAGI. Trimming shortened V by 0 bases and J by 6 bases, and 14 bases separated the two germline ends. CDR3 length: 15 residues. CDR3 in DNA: TGTGCCAGCAGTTACTCTGCTACCAATCGGGCTGAAGCTTTCTTT. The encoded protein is CASSYSATNRAEAFF.

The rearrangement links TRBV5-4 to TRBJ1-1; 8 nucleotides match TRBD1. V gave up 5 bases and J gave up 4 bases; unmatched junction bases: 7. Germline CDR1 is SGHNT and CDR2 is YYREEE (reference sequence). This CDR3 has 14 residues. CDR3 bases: TGTGCCAGCAGGGACAGGGTGGGGATCACTGAAGCTTTCTTT. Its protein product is CASRDRVGITEAFF.

This CDR3 is CASRSTGAGGYTF. In DNA, the CDR3 is TGTGCCAGCAGATCGACAGGGGCGGGAGGCTACACCTTC. The rearrangement links TRBV28 to TRBJ1-2; TRBD1 aligns across 8 bases. Germline lookup yields CDR1 MDHEN and CDR2 SYDVKM. The junction had 8 bases not matched to a gene; V was cut back by 6 bases and J by 8 bases. This CDR3 has 13 residues.

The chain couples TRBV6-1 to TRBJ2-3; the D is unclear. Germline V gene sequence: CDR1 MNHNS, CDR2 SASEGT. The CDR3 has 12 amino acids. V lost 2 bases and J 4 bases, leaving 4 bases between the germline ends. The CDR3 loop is CASSESPDTQYF. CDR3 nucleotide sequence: TGTGCCAGCAGTGAAAGCCCAGATACGCAGTATTTT.

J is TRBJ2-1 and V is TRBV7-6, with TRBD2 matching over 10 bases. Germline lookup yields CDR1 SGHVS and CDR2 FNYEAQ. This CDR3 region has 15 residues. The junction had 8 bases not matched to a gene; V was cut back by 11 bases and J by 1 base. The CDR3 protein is CAAAGGGLSYNEQFF. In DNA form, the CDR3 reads TGTGCCGCAGCGGGGGGGGGCCTTTCCTACAATGAGCAGTTCTTC.

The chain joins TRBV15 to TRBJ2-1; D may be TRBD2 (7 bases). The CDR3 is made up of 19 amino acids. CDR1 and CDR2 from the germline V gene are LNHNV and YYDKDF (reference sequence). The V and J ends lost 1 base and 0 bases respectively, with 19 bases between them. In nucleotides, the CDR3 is TGTGCCACCAGCAGAGCGGGGTGGGAGGGGGTTTCCTCCTACAATGAGCAGTTCTTC. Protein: CATSRAGWEGVSSYNEQFF.

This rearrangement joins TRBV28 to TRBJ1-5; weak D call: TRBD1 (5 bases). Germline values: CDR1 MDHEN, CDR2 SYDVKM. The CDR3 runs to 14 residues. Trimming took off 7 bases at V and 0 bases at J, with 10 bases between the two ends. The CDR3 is CASTRQSSNQPQHF. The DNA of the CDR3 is TGTGCCAGCACCCGACAGTCTAGCAATCAGCCCCAGCATTTT.

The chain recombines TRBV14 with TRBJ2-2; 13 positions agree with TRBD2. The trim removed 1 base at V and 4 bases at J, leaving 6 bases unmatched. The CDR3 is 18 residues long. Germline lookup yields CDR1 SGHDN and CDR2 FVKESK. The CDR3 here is CASSQVTSGGAPTGELFF. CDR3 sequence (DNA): TGTGCCAGCAGCCAAGTTACTAGCGGGGGGGCTCCCACCGGGGAGCTGTTTTTT. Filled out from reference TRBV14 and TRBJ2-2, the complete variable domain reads EAGVTQFPSHSVIEKGQTVTLRCDPISGHDNLYWYRRVMGKEIKFLLHFVKESKQDESGMPNNRFLAERTGGTYSTLKVQPAELEDSGVYFCASSQVTSGGAPTGELFFGEGSRLTVL.